This T cell receptor beta chain emerged from a study of T cell responses to AZD1222 COVID-19 vaccine. Across the study: Second-dose schedules of about 4 or about 12 weeks were combined.

Germline V gene lookup returns CDR1 LNHNV and CDR2 YYDKDF (reference sequence). With V trimmed by 0 bases and J by 6 bases, 9 bases remained unmatched. This CDR3 contains 16 residues. Clones were sequenced by immunoSEQ multiplex PCR, and TCRdb holds only the in-frame ones, with some missing. This repertoire shows 150,000 or so clones, 80% to 90% found once; its top ten account for more than 2.5%. Sequencing was performed on peripheral blood, taken on day 0 of AZD1222 vaccination. The J gene is TRBJ1-2, the V gene TRBV15; 8 nucleotides align to TRBD1. The receptor was isolated from an adult in good health. CDR3 bases: TGTGCCACCAGCAGAGACCCGGGCAGGGGGCGAGATGGCTACACCTTC. This encodes CATSRDPGRGRDGYTF.